The 3 T cell receptor beta chains below come from one sample, sequenced in a study of blood T cell repertoires in COVID-19. Sequencing was performed with immunoSEQ multiplex PCR; in TCRdb, only in-frame clones are kept and a portion is missing. The repertoire consists of more than 150,000 clones, with about 90% occurring once and the leading ten covering more than 20%. Sequencing was done on a sample of peripheral blood. The receptor source for this set is a man in his 70s with active or convalescent COVID-19.

The rearrangement links TRBV7-2 to TRBJ1-2; 12 bases agree with TRBD1. Trimming at V came to 5 bases and at J to 9 bases, leaving 7 bases not matched to a gene. CDR1 is SGHTA, CDR2 FQGNSA, per germline. This CDR3 region has 14 residues. The CDR3 DNA reads TGTGCCAGCAGCCTGGGACAGGGGGCTGGTAGCTACACCTTC. This codes for CASSLGQGAGSYTF.

The chain couples TRBV18 to TRBJ1-1, with TRBD1 as a possible D gene (6 bases). Germline assignment: CDR1 KGHSH and CDR2 LQKENI. CDR3 size: 13 residues. V shed 9 bases and J shed 0 bases, with 11 bases lying between them. As DNA, the CDR3 is TGTGCCAGTCTACAGGGCATGAACACTGAAGCTTTCTTT. Translated, it gives CASLQGMNTEAFF.

The sample holds one count of this clone. The J gene is TRBJ2-3, the V gene TRBV2, with TRBD1 matching 8 bases. With 6 bases clipped from V and 1 base from J, the junction kept 3 bases outside the gene matches. The CDR3 contains 14 residues. The germline V gene encodes CDR1 SNHLY and CDR2 FYNNEI. The CDR3 nucleotides read TGTGCCAGCAGGGAGACAGGGGGCACAGATACGCAGTATTTT. This gives the protein CASRETGGTDTQYF. Complete variable domain (other parts from reference TRBV2 and TRBJ2-3): EPEVTQTPSHQVTQMGQEVILRCVPISNHLYFYWYRQILGQKVEFLVSFYNNEISEKSEIFDDQFSVERPDGSNFTLKIRSTKLEDSAMYFCASRETGGTDTQYFGPGTRLTVL.